This TCR beta chain is drawn from a study of shared clonotypes between healthy human individuals. Findings and limits, study-wide: Sequencing of the sorted subsets was shown by rarefaction to be incomplete despite large depth.

With regard to this clone: Its antigen is unknown.

Sequencing used immunoSEQ multiplex PCR; TCRdb keeps in-frame clones, though not all of them. The table has about 680,000 clones, about 90% seen once. Naive CD8 cells, CD45RO-negative and positively selected for CCR7, excluded terminally differentiated effector memory CD45RA+ cells. The CDR3 has 17 residues. Deletions cut 5 bases from V and 2 bases from J, with 19 bases between. Germline assignment: CDR1 SEHNR and CDR2 FQNEAQ (reference sequence). Sequencing was performed on naive CD8+ T cells sorted from blood. This TCR was recovered from a man younger than 45 in good health. The V call is TRBV7-9, the J call TRBJ2-4, with D perhaps TRBD1 (6 bases). The CDR3 region is CASSLTPGQTTKNIQYF. The CDR3 DNA reads TGTGCCAGCAGCCTAACTCCGGGACAAACCACCAAAAACATTCAGTACTTC.